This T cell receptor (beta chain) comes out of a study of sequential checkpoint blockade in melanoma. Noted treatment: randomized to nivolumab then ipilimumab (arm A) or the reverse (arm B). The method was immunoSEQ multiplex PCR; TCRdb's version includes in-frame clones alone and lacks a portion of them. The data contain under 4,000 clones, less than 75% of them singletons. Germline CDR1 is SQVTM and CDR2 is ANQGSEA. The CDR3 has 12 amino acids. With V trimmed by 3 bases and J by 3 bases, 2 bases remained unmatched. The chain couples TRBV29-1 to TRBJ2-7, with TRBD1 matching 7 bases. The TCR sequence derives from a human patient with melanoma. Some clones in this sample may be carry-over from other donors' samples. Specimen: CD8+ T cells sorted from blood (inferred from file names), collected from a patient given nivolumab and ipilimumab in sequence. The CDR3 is CSVEDRSYEQYF. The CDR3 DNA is TGCAGCGTTGAGGACAGGAGCTACGAGCAGTACTTC.